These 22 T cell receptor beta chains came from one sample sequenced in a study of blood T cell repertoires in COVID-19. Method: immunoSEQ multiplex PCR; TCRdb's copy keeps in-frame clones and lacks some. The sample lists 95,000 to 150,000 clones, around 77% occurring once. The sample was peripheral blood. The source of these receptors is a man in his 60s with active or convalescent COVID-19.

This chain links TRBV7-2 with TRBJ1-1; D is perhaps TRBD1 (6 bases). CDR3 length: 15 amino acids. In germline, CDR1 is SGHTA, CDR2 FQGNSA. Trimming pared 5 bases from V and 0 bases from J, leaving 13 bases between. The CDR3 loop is CASSARDILNTEAFF. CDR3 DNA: TGTGCCAGCAGCGCCAGGGACATTTTGAACACTGAAGCTTTCTTT.

CDR3 sequence (DNA): TGTGCCAGCAGCCGTCTGGGACAGGGAGGGGGTGAGCAGTTCTTC. Protein product: CASSRLGQGGGEQFF. V usage is TRBV14 and J usage is TRBJ2-1; 9 bases match TRBD1. Germline lookup yields CDR1 SGHDN and CDR2 FVKESK. V dropped 4 bases and J dropped 9; count of bases not matched to a gene: 10. The CDR3 has 15 residues.

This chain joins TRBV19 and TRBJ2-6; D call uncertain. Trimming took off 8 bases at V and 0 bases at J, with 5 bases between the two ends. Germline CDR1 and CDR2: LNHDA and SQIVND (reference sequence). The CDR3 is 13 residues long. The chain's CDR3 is CASAVSGANVLTF. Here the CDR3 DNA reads TGTGCCAGTGCAGTCTCTGGGGCCAACGTCCTGACTTTC. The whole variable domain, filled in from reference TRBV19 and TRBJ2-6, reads DGGITQSPKYLFRKEGQNVTLSCEQNLNHDAMYWYRQDPGQGLRLIYYSQIVNDFQKGDIAEGYSVSREKKESFPLTVTSAQKNPTAFYLCASAVSGANVLTFGAGSRLTVL.

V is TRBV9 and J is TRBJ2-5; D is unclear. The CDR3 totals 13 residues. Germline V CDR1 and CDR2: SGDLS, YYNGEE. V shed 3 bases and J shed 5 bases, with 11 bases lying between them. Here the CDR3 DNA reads TGTGCCAGCAGCGCTCGAGGATTGGAGACCCAGTACTTC. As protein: CASSARGLETQYF.

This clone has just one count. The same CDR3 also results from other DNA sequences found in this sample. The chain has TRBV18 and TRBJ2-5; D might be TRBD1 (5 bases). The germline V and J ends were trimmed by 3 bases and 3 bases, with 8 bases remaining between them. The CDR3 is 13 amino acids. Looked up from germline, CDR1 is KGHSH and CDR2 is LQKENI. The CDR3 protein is CASSPDRKETQYF. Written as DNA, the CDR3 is TGTGCCAGCTCACCCGACAGAAAAGAGACCCAGTACTTC.

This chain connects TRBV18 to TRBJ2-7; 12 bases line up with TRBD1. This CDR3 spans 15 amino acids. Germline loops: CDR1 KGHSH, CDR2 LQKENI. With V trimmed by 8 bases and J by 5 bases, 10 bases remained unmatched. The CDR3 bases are TGTGCCAGCGCAACGGGGACAGGGGGCTTCAACGAGCAGTACTTC. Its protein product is CASATGTGGFNEQYF. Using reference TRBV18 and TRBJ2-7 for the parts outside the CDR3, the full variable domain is NAGVMQNPRHLVRRRGQEARLRCSPMKGHSHVYWYRQLPEEGLKFMVYLQKENIIDESGMPKERFSAEFPKEGPSILRIQQVVRGDSAAYFCASATGTGGFNEQYFGPGTRLTVT.

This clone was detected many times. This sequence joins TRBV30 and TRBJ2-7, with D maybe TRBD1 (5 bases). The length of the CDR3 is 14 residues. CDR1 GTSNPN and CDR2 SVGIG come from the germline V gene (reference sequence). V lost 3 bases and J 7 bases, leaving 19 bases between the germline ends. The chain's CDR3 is CAWSWGRSKEEQYF. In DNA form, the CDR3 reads TGTGCCTGGAGCTGGGGCCGTTCTAAAGAAGAGCAGTACTTC.

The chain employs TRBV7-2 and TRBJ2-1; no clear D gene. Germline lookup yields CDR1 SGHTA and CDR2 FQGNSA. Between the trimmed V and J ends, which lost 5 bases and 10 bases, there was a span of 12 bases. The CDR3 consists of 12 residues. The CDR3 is CASSPSAGEQFF. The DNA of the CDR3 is TGTGCCAGCAGCCCGTCGGCAGGAGAGCAGTTCTTC. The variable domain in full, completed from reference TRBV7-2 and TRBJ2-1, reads GAGVSQSPSNKVTEKGKDVELRCDPISGHTALYWYRQSLGQGLEFLIYFQGNSAPDKSGLPSDRFSAERTGGSVSTLTIQRTQQEDSAVYLCASSPSAGEQFFGPGTRLTVL.

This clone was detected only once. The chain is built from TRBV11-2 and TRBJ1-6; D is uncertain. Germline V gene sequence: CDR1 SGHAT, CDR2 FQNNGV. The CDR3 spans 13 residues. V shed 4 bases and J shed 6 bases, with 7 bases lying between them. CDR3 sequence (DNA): TGTGCCAGCAGCTCCACAGCTAATTCACCCCTCCACTTT. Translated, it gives CASSSTANSPLHF. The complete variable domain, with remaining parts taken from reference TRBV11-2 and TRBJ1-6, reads EAGVAQSPRYKIIEKRQSVAFWCNPISGHATLYWYQQILGQGPKLLIQFQNNGVVDDSQLPKDRFSAERLKGVDSTLKIQPAKLEDSAVYLCASSSTANSPLHFGNGTRLTVT.

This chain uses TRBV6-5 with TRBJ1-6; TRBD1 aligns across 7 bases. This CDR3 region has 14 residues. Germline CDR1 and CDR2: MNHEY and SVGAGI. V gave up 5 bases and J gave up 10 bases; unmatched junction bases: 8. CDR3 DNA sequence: TGTGCCAGCAGTCCACAGGGGACGGGGTCACCCCTCCACTTT. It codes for CASSPQGTGSPLHF.

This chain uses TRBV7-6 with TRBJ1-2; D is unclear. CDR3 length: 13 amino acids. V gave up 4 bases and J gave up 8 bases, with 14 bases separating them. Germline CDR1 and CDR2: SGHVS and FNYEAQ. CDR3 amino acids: CASSSSPQAGYTF. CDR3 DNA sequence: TGTGCCAGCAGCTCAAGTCCCCAGGCGGGCTACACCTTC. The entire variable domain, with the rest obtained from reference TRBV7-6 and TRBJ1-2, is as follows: GAGVSQSPRYKVTKRGQDVALRCDPISGHVSLYWYRQALGQGPEFLTYFNYEAQQDKSGLPNDRFSAERPEGSISTLTIQRTEQRDSAMYRCASSSSPQAGYTFGSGTRLTVV.

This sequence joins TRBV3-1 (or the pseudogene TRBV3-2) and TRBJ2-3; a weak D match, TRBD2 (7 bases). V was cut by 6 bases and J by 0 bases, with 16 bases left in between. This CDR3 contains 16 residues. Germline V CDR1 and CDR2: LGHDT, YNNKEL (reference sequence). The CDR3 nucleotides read TGTGCCAGCAGATCGGGGGGCGCCCTCAGCACAGATACGCAGTATTTT. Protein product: CASRSGGALSTDTQYF.

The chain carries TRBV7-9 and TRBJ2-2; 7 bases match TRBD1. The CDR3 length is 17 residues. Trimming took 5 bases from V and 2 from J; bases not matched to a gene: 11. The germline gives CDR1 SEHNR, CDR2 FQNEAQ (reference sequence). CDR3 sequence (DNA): TGTGCCAGCAGCGACCCCACGGGGACAGAAAACACCGGGGAGCTGTTTTTT. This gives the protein CASSDPTGTENTGELFF.

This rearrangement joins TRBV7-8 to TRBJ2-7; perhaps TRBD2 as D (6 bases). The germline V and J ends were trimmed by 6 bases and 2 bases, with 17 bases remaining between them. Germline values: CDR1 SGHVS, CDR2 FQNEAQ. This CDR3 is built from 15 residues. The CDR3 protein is CASSLRVEGPYEQYF. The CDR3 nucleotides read TGTGCCAGCAGTCTCCGGGTGGAGGGCCCCTACGAGCAGTACTTC.

The CDR3 sequence: CASSPTTGAGTQYF. In DNA form, the CDR3 reads TGTGCCAGCAGCCCCACAACAGGGGCCGGTACGCAGTATTTT. The V call is TRBV7-7, the J call TRBJ2-3; 7 bases are shared with TRBD1. This CDR3 has 14 amino acids. Unmatched junction bases numbered 10, after V lost 5 bases and J lost 8 bases. Germline CDR1 is SSHAT and CDR2 is FNYEAQ (reference sequence).

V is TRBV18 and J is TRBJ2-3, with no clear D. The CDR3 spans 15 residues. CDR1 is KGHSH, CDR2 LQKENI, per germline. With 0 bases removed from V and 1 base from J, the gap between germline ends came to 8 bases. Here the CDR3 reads CASSPPDQGTDTQYF. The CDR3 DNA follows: TGTGCCAGCTCACCACCCGACCAGGGCACAGATACGCAGTATTTT.

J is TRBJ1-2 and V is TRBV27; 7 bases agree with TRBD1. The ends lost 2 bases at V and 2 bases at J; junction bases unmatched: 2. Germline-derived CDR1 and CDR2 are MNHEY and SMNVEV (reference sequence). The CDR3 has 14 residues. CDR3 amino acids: CASSLVRGNYGYTF. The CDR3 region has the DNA TGTGCCAGCAGTTTAGTCAGGGGGAACTATGGCTACACCTTC.

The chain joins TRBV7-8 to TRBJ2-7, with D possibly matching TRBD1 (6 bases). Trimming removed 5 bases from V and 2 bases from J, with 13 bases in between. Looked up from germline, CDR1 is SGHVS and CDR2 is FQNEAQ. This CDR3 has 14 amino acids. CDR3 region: CASSPRTVAYEQYF. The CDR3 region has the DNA TGTGCCAGCAGCCCTAGGACAGTCGCCTACGAGCAGTACTTC. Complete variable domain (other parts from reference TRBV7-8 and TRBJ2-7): GAGVSQSPRYKVAKRGQDVALRCDPISGHVSLFWYQQALGQGPEFLTYFQNEAQLDKSGLPSDRFFAERPEGSVSTLKIQRTQQEDSAVYLCASSPRTVAYEQYFGPGTRLTVT.

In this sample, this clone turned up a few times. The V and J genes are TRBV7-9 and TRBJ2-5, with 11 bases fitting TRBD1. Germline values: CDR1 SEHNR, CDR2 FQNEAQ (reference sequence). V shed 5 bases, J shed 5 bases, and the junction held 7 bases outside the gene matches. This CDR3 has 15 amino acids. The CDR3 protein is CASSLDRGRGETQYF. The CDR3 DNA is TGTGCCAGCAGCCTGGACAGGGGGCGCGGGGAGACCCAGTACTTC.

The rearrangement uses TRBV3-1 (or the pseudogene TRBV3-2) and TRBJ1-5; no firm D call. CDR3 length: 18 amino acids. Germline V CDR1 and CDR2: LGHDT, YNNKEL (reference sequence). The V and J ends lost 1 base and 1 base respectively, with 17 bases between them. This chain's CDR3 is CASSQGSPGGGSNQPQHF. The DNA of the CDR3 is TGTGCCAGCAGCCAAGGTTCCCCGGGTGGAGGGAGCAATCAGCCCCAGCATTTT.

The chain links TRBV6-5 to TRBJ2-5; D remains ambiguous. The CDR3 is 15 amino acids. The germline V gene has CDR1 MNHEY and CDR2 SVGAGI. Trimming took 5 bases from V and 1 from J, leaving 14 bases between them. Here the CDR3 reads CASSLGDATQETQYF. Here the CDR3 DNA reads TGTGCCAGCAGTCTTGGAGATGCGACCCAAGAGACCCAGTACTTC.

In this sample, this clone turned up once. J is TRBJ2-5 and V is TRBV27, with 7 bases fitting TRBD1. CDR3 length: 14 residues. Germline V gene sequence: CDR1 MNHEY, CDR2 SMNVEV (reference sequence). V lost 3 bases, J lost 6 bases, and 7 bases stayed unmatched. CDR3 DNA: TGTGCCAGCAGTTTTGCAGGGGGAAGAAAGACCCAGTACTTC. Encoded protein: CASSFAGGRKTQYF.